This T cell receptor (beta chain) was captured in a study of T-cell reconstitution after alpha-beta-depleted transplantation in children. It was with unique molecular identifiers that the TCRbeta library was prepared. TCRdb reprocessed the PCR reads via MiXCR and lists one record per CDR3 protein. The table records 350,000 to 500,000 distinct CDR3 sequences, about 40% of them present only once. V was pared by 7 bases and J by 0 bases, with 25 bases between. The CDR3 length is 18 residues. The germline V gene encodes CDR1 SQVTM and CDR2 ANQGSEA. This clonotype was seen at least ten times. This sequence joins TRBV29-1 and TRBJ2-1, with D maybe TRBD2 (6 bases). Material: PBMCs, obtained before TCRalphabeta/CD19-depleted stem cell transplant. The clonotype originates from a girl under 10 years old with aplastic anemia, due to receive a stem cell transplant. DNA of the CDR3: TGCAGCGCCCCCCCGCAGGGCGCGGGGTATAGCTCCTACAATGAGCAGTTCTTC. This encodes CSAPPQGAGYSSYNEQFF.